This T cell receptor (beta chain) emerged from a study of control samples from healthy donors and cancer patients. CDR1 is SGHAT, CDR2 FQNNGV, per germline. V shed 0 bases, J shed 2 bases, and the junction held 5 bases outside the gene matches. The CDR3 sequence is 16 residues long. Generated by immunoSEQ multiplex PCR, the TCRdb table keeps only in-frame clones and is missing some. Among tens of thousands of clones, about nine tenths were seen once, and the ten largest hold 5.5% to 7.5%. Sequencing was carried out using blood. The chain carries TRBV11-2 and TRBJ1-1; 8 positions match TRBD1. The TCR sequence derives from a man in his fifties or sixties in good health. CDR3 in DNA: TGTGCCAGCAGCTTAGACGCAGGGGGCCTTAACACTGAAGCTTTCTTT. It yields the protein CASSLDAGGLNTEAFF.